The clone carrying this T cell receptor (beta chain) was seen once. This entry is derived from a study of shared clonotypes between healthy human individuals. Study-wide context: The donor group consisted of a couple of women and a few men, aged 18 to 49.

On sorted subsets, replicate PCRs used about 180 ng DNA, or tens of thousands of T cell genomes. Study processing details: In the immunoSEQ data, sequences were junction-only and lacked quality scores, so filtering differed. Assay: immunoSEQ multiplex PCR; the TCRdb copy retains only in-frame clones and omits some. That table supplies the V and J calls and clone size; D and trimming were determined from the DNA. The sample yields 850,000 to 1,200,000 clones, around 74% seen once. Trimming left V 6 bases short and J 5 bases short, with 14 bases between. The CDR3 contains 15 residues. The germline V gene has CDR1 MNHNS and CDR2 SASEGT.

Sample: memory CD4+ T cells sorted from blood. Documented subset: CD45RA-negative fraction. The TCR comes from a man younger than 35 in good health. The chain has TRBV6-1 and TRBJ1-6; no definite D call. In DNA, the CDR3 is TGTGCCAGCAGATTGTCGGGGTTGGATAATTCACCCCTCCACTTT. It translates to CASRLSGLDNSPLHF.